This T cell receptor beta chain was retrieved from a study of monozygotic twins with cystic fibrosis. TCRdb keeps only in-frame clones here, not all; method: immunoSEQ multiplex PCR. The sample consists of about 36,000 clones, about 89% of them appearing once. Germline values: CDR1 SEHNR, CDR2 FQNEAQ (reference sequence). V was cut by 5 bases and J by 1 base, with 8 bases left in between. The length of the CDR3 is 13 residues. The clonotype comes from a boy aged 2 to 10 with cystic fibrosis. Material: blood. The chain couples TRBV7-9 to TRBJ1-1, with D perhaps TRBD1 (6 bases). The CDR3 here is CASSGTPNTEAFF. CDR3 sequence (DNA): TGTGCCAGCAGCGGGACACCGAACACTGAAGCTTTCTTT.